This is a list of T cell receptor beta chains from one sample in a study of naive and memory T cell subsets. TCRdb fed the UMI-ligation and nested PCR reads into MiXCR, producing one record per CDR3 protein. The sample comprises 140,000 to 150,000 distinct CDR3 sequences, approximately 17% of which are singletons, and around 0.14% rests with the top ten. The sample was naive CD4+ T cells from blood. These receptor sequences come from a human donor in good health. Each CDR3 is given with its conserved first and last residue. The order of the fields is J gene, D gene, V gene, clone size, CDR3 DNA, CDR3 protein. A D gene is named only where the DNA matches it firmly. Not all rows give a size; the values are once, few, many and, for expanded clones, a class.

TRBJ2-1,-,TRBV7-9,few,TGTGCCAGCAGCTTAGCGGGAGGCATTTCGATTGAGCAGTTCTTC,CASSLAGGISIEQFF
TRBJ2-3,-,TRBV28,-,TGTGCCAGCAAAGGCGGGACGCAGTATTTT,CASKGGTQYF
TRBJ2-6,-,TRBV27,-,TGTGCCAGCAAGTCTGGGGCCAACGTCCTGACTTTC,CASKSGANVLTF
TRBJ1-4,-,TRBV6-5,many,TGTGCCAGCAGTTACTCGTTCGCAGGGTCGGAACTGTTTTTT,CASSYSFAGSELFF
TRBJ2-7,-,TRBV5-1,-,TGCGCCAGCAGCCTCGGACCGGGGGTTCCCGAGCAGTACTTC,CASSLGPGVPEQYF
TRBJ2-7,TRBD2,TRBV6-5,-,TGTGCCAGCAGTAGTGGACTAGCGGGAGGGGAGAAGCAGTACTTC,CASSSGLAGGEKQYF
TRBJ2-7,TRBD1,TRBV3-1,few,TGTGCCAGCAGCCGCGGCGTTGGACAGGGGTCCTACGAGCAGTACTTC,CASSRGVGQGSYEQYF
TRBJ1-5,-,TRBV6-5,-,TGTGCCAGCAGTTACAGGGGTAATCAGCCCCAGCATTTT,CASSYRGNQPQHF
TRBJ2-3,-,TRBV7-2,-,TGTGCCAGCAGCTCCGGGACCCTCAGAGGGTCAGATACGCAGTATTTT,CASSSGTLRGSDTQYF
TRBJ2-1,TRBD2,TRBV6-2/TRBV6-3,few,TGTGCCAGCAGGTCGGGACTAGCGGGCATCAATGAGCAGTTCTTC,CASRSGLAGINEQFF
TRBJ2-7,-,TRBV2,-,TGTGCCAGCAGTGTGCAGGGGACCTACGAGCAGTACTTC,CASSVQGTYEQYF
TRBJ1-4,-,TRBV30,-,TGTGCCTGGAGCGTAGGGGCCAATAATGAAAAACTGTTTTTT,CAWSVGANNEKLFF
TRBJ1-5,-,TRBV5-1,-,TGCGCCAGCAGCTTGGGTATTGGCAATCAGCCCCAGCATTTT,CASSLGIGNQPQHF
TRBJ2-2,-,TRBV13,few,TGTGCCAGCAGCTGGGCCCCAACCGCGAACACCGGGGAGCTGTTTTTT,CASSWAPTANTGELFF
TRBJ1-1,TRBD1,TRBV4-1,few,TGCGCCAGCAGCCAGAGGACAGGGAACACTGAAGCTTTCTTT,CASSQRTGNTEAFF
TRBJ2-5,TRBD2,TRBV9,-,TGTGCCAGCAGCGCCGCTTCGGGGACTAGCGGGACCGAGACCCAGTACTTC,CASSAASGTSGTETQYF
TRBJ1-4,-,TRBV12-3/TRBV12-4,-,TGTGCCAGCAGTTTAGCAGTACCTCGACAGGAAAAACTGTTTTTT,CASSLAVPRQEKLFF
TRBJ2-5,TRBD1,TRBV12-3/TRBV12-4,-,TGTGCCAGCAGGCCGACACCGGGACAGGGTCAAGAGACCCAGTACTTC,CASRPTPGQGQETQYF
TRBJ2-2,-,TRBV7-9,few,TGTGCCAGCAGCTTGATGAGTACCGGGGAGCTGTTTTTT,CASSLMSTGELFF
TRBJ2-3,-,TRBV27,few,TGTGCCAGCAGCCGATACACAGACACAGATACGCAGTATTTT,CASSRYTDTDTQYF
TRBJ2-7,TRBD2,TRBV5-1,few,TGCGCCAGCAGGCGACTAGCGGGAGTGAGGAGCTCCTACGAGCAGTACTTC,CASRRLAGVRSSYEQYF
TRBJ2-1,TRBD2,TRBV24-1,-,TGTGCCACCAGTGAGACTAGCGGGAGGTACAATGAGCAGTTCTTC,CATSETSGRYNEQFF
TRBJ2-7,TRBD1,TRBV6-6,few,TGTGCCAGCAGTTACCCTAGGACAGGGGGGTCCTACGAGCAGTACTTC,CASSYPRTGGSYEQYF
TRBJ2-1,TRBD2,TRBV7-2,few,TGTGCCAGCAGCGACCCTGGGACTAGCGGGAGGTGGAATGAGCAGTTCTTC,CASSDPGTSGRWNEQFF
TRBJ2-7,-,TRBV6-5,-,TGTGCCAGCACTAGGGACCCCCGATCGGGCGAGCAGTACTTC,CASTRDPRSGEQYF
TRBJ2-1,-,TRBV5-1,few,TGCGCCAGCAGCTTGGGACATCCCCACTCACTTTTCTACAATGAGCAGTTCTTC,CASSLGHPHSLFYNEQFF
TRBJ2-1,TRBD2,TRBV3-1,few,TGTGCCAGCAGCCCCCGGGGGCTACTAGCGGGACTCAATGAGCAGTTCTTC,CASSPRGLLAGLNEQFF
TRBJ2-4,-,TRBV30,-,TGTGCCTGTACAGGGCCCAAAAACATTCAGTACTTC,CACTGPKNIQYF
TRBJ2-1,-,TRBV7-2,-,TGTGCCAGCAGCTTCTCGACGGGATCCTACAATGAGCAGTTCTTC,CASSFSTGSYNEQFF
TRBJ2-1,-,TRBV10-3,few,TGTGCCTCCAAGGTGGCGGATAGCTACAATGAGCAGTTCTTC,CASKVADSYNEQFF
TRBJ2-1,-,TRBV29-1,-,TGCAGCGTTGTATACTCCTACAATGAGCAGTTCTTC,CSVVYSYNEQFF
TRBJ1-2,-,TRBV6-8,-,TGTGCCAGCAGGTTTCCCCGCAGGGGATCGGTTGGCTACACCTTC,CASRFPRRGSVGYTF
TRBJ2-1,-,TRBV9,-,TGTGCCAGCAGCCTCCGACCCGACAGGTACAATGAGCAGTTCTTC,CASSLRPDRYNEQFF
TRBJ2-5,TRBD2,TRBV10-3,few,TGTGCCATCAGGACTAGCGGGAGTGTCGAGACCCAGTACTTC,CAIRTSGSVETQYF
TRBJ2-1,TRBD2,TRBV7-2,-,TGTGCCAGCAGCTTAGTAGCGGGAGGTTTGGGTGAGCAGTTCTTC,CASSLVAGGLGEQFF
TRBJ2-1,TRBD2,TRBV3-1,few,TGTGCCAGCAGCCAAGCCGGACTAGCGGGAGAGCAGTTCTTC,CASSQAGLAGEQFF
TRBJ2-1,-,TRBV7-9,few,TGTGCCAGCAGCTTAGCGTCATTCAGGAACGACAATGAGCAGTTCTTC,CASSLASFRNDNEQFF
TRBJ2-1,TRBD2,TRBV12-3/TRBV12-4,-,TGTGCCAGCAGTTTTACCAGCGGGATAGAAAATGAGCAGTTCTTC,CASSFTSGIENEQFF
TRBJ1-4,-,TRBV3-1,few,TGTGCCAGCAGCCTCGGACGGGTTAATGAAAAACTGTTTTTT,CASSLGRVNEKLFF
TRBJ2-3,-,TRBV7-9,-,TGTGCCAGCAGCTCGCCGGATACGCAGTATTTT,CASSSPDTQYF
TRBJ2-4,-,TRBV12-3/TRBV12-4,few,TGTGCCAGCAGTTTAGGTCTCCCTCGGTACTTC,CASSLGLPRYF
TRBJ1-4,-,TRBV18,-,TGTGCCAGCTCAGCCAGCGCAACTAATGAAAAACTGTTTTTT,CASSASATNEKLFF
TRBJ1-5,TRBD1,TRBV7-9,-,TGTGCCACCGATGCCGGGACAGGGGGCGCAGATCAGCCCCAGCATTTT,CATDAGTGGADQPQHF
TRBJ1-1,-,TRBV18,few,TGTGCCAGCTCACCAAGGCAGGGGAACACTGAAGCTTTCTTT,CASSPRQGNTEAFF
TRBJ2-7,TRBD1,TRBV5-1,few,TGCGCCAGCAGCTTTACGGGACAGGGGGGCGAGCAGTACTTC,CASSFTGQGGEQYF
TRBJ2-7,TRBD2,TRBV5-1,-,TGCGCCAGCAGCTTGGCTTCTAGCGGGACGGGGAACGAGCAGTACTTC,CASSLASSGTGNEQYF
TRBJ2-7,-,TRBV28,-,TGTGCCAGCAGTTTAAGGCCGGACCCGACGTACGAGCAGTACTTC,CASSLRPDPTYEQYF
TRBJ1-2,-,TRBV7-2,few,TGTGCCAGCAGCTTAGCGGTCCCAGACAGGCAGACTAACTATGGCTACACCTTC,CASSLAVPDRQTNYGYTF
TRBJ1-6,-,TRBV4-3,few,TGCGCCAGCAGCCAAGATGCCCCAGGACGGTATAATTCACCCCTCCACTTT,CASSQDAPGRYNSPLHF
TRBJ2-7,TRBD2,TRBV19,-,TGTGCCAGTAGTATAGTCCGGACTAGCGGGAGACTCGAGCAGTACTTC,CASSIVRTSGRLEQYF
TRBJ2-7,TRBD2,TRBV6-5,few,TGTGCCAGCAGGGAACTAGCGGGAGGGACCTCCTACGAGCAGTACTTC,CASRELAGGTSYEQYF
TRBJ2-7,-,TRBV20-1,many,TGCAGTGCCTACTCCGGGGGCAGCTCCTACGAGCAGTACTTC,CSAYSGGSSYEQYF
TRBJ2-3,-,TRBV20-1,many,TGCAGTGCCCGACTGGGGGCTAGCACAGATACGCAGTATTTT,CSARLGASTDTQYF
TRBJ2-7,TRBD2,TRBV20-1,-,TGCAGTGCGAACGACGGGACTAGCGGGGATCGGGAGCAGTACTTC,CSANDGTSGDREQYF
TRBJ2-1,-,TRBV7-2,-,TGTGCCAGCAGCTTAGAACGAGCGCGCAATGAGCAGTTCTTC,CASSLERARNEQFF